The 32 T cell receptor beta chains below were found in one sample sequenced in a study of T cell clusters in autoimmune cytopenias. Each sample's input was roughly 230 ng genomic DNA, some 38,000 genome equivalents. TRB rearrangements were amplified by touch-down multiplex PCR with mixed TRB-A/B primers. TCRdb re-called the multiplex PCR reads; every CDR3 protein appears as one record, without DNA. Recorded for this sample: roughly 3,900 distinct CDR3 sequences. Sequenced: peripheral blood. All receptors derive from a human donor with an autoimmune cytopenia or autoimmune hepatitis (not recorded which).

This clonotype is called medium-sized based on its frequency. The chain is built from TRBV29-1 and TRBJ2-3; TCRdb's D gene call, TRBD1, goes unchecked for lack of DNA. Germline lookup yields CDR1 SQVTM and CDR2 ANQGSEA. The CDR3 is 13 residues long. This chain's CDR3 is CSVRAPLADTQYF.

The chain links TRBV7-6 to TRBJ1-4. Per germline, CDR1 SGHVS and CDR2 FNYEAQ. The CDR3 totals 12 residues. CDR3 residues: CASSLGEGKLFF. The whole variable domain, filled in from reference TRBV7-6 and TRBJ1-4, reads GAGVSQSPRYKVTKRGQDVALRCDPISGHVSLYWYRQALGQGPEFLTYFNYEAQQDKSGLPNDRFSAERPEGSISTLTIQRTEQRDSAMYRCASSLGEGKLFFGSGTQLSVL.

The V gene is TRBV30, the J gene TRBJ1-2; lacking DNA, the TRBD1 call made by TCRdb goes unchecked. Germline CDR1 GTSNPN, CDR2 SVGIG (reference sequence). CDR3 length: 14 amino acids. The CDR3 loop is CAWSAGGYSYGYTF. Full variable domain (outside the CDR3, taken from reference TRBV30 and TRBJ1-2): SQTIHQWPATLVQPVGSPLSLECTVEGTSNPNLYWYRQAAGRGLQLLFYSVGIGQISSEVPQNLSASRPQDRQFILSSKKLLLSDSGFYLCAWSAGGYSYGYTFGSGTRLTVV.

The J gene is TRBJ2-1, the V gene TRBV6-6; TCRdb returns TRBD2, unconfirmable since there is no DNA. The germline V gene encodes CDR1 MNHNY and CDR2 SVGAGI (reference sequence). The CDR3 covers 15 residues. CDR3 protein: CASSKEREYHNEQFF.

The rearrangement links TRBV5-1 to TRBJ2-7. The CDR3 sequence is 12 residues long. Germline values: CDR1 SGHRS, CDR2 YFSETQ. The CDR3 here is CASSRNVYEQYF.

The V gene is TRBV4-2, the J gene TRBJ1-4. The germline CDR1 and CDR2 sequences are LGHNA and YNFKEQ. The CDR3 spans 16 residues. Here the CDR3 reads CASSPYLRESNEKLFF.

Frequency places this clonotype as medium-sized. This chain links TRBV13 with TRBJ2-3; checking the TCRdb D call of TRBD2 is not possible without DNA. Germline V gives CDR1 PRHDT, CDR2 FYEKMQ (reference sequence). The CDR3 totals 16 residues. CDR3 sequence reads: CASSHRLVGGTDTQYF.

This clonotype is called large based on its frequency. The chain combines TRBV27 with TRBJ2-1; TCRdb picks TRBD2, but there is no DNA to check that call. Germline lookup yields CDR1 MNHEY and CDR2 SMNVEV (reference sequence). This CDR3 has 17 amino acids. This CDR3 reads CASSLGGRAGLSLGQFF.

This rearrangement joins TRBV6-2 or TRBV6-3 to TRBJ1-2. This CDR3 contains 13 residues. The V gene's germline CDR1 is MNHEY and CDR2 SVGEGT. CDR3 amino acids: CAIHDYLGYGYTF.

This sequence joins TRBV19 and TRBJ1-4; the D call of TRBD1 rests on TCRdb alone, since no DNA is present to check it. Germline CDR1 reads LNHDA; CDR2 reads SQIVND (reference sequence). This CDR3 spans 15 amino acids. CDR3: CASTNWRGGGEKLFF.

CDR3 sequence reads: CASSLAGTGVNEQYF. The rearrangement uses TRBV7-6 and TRBJ2-7; no DNA is available, so the TRBD1 call from TCRdb remains unchecked. This CDR3 has 15 residues. Germline lookup yields CDR1 SGHVS and CDR2 FNYEAQ.

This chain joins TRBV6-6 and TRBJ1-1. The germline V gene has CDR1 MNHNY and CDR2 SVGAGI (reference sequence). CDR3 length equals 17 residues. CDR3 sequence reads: CASSYTTRGDMNTEAFF.

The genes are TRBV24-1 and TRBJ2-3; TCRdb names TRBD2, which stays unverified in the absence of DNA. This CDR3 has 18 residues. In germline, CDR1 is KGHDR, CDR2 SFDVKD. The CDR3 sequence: CATSDQRLAGGGTDTQYF.

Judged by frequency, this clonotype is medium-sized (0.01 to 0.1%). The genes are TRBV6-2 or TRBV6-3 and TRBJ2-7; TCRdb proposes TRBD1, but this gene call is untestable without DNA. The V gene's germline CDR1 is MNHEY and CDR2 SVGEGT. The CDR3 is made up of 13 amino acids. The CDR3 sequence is CASSYGSGYEQYF.

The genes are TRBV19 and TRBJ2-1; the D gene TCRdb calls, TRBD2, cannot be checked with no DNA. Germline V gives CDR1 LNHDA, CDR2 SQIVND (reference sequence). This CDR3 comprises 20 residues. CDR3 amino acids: CASSISAGTSGRASYNEQFF.

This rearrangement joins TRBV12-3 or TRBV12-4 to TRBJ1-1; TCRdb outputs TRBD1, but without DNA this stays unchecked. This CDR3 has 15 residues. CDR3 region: CASSSPGSRDTEAFF.

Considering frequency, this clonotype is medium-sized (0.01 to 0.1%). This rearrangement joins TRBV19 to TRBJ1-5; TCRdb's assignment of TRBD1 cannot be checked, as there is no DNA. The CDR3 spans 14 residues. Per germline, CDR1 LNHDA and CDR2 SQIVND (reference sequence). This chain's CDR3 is CASNLGGGGQPQHF.

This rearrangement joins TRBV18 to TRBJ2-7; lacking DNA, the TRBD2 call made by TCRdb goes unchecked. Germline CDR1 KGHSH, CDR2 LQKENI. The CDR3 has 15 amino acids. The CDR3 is CASSPPGRVGYEQYF.

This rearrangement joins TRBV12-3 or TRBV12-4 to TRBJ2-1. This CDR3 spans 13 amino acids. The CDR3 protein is CASSLTLYNEQFF.

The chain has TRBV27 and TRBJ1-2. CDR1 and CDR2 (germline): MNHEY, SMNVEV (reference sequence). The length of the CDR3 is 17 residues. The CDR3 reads CASSLSAAALDLYGYTF.

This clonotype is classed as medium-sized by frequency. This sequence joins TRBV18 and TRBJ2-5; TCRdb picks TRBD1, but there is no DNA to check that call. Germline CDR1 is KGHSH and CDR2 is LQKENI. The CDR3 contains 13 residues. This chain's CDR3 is CASSPIQGETQYF. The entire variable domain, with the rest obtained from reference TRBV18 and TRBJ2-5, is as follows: NAGVMQNPRHLVRRRGQEARLRCSPMKGHSHVYWYRQLPEEGLKFMVYLQKENIIDESGMPKERFSAEFPKEGPSILRIQQVVRGDSAAYFCASSPIQGETQYFGPGTRLLVL.

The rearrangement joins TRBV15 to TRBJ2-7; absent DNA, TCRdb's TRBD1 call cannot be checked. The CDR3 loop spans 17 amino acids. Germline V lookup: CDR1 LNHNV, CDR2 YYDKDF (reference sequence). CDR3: CATSRDTGTPSPYEQYF.

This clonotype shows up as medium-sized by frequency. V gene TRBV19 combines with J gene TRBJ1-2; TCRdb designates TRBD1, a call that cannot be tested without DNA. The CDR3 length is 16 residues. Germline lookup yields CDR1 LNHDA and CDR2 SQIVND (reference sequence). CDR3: CASSPPGGSAFYGYTF.

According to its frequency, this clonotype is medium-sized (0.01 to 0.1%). CDR3 residues: CASTGDRPNEQFF. The rearrangement joins TRBV6-5 to TRBJ2-1; TCRdb selects TRBD1, and the lack of DNA leaves this call unchecked. CDR1 is MNHEY and CDR2 is SVGAGI in the germline V gene. The CDR3 spans 13 residues.

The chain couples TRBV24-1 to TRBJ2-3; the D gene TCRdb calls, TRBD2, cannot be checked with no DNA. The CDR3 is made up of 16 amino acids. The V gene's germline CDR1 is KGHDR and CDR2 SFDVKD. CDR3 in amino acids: CATSGTSGSRTDTQYF.

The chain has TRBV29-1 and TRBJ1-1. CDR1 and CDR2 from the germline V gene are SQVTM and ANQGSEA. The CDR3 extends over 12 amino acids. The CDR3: CSVSIWETEAFF. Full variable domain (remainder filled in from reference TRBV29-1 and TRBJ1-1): SAVISQKPSRDICQRGTSLTIQCQVDSQVTMMFWYRQQPGQSLTLIATANQGSEATYESGFVIDKFPISRPNLTFSTLTVSNMSPEDSSIYLCSVSIWETEAFFGQGTRLTVV.

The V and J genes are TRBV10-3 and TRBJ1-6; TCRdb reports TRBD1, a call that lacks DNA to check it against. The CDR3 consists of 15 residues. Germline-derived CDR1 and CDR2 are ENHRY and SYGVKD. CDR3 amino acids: CAIRKQGGDNSPLHF.

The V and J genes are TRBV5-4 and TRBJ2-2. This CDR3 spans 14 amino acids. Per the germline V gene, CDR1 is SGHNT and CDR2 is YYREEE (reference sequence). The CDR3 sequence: CASSLDANTGELFF.

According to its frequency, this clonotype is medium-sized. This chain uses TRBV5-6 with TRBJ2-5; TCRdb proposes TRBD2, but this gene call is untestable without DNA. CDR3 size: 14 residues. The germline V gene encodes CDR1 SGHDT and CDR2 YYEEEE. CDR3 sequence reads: CASSHAAEGETQYF.

The CDR3 is CASSLIHEQYF. V usage is TRBV11-2 and J usage is TRBJ2-7. Germline V gene lookup returns CDR1 SGHAT and CDR2 FQNNGV. The CDR3 is made up of 11 amino acids.

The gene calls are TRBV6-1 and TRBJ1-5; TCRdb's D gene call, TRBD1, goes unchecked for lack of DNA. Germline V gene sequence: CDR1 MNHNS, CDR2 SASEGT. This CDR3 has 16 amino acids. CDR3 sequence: CASSEVRTATRKPQHF.

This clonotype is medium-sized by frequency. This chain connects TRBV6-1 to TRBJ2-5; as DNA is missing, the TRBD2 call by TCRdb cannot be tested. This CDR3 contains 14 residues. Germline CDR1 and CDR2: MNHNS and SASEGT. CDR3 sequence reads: CASSATSGKETQYF.